This T cell receptor beta chain was obtained from a study of blood T cell repertoires in COVID-19. Study-wide background: Samples taken during acute and convalescent COVID-19 were collected in the United States, Italy and Spain. Sources were T cells, B-cell-depleted T cells, or PBMCs; the material itself was cDNA or gDNA.

Per the original methods: The authors estimated nucleated cell counts from reference gene primer amplification. Sequencing was performed with immunoSEQ multiplex PCR; in TCRdb, only in-frame clones are kept and a portion is missing. The D gene and trimming were derived from the DNA, and the V and J assignments and clone size from that table. Here the sample spans 200,000 to 250,000 clones, about 88% being singletons. V lost 5 bases and J 0 bases, leaving 23 bases between the germline ends. Germline CDR1 reads SEHNR; CDR2 reads FQNEAQ (reference sequence). This CDR3 has 19 amino acids. The clonotype comes from a man aged 55 to 70 with acute or convalescent COVID-19. The J gene is TRBJ2-1, the V gene TRBV7-9; D gene unclear. The sequenced sample was peripheral blood. The CDR3 nucleotides are TGTGCCAGCAGCGCTCGTCCCTCATTAGACACCACCTCCTACAATGAGCAGTTCTTC. Translation: CASSARPSLDTTSYNEQFF.